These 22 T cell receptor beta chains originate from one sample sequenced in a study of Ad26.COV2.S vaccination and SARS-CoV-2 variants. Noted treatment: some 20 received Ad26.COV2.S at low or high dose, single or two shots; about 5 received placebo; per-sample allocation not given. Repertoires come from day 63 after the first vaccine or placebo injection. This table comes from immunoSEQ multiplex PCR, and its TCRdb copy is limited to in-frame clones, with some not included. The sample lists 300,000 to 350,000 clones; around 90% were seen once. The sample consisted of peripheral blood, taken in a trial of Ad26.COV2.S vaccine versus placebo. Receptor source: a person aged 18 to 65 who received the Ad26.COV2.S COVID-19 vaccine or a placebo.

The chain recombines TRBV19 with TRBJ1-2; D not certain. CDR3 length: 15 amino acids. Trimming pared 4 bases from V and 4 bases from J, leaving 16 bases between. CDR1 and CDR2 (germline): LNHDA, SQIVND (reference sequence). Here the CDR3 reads CASSNRAQASYGYTF. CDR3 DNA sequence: TGTGCCAGTAGTAATCGGGCCCAGGCCAGCTATGGCTACACCTTC.

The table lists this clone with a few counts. The CDR3 DNA follows: TGTGCCAGCAGTTGGAACCCGACTGGCTACGAGCAGTACTTC. Residues: CASSWNPTGYEQYF. V is TRBV6-5 and J is TRBJ2-7; D call uncertain. Germline V gives CDR1 MNHEY, CDR2 SVGAGI. This CDR3 comprises 14 residues. V shed 4 bases and J shed 3 bases, with 13 bases lying between them.

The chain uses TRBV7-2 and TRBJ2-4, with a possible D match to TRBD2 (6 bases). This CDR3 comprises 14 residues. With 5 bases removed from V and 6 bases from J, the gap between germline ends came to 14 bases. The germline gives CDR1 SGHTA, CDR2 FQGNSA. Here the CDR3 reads CASSPEGRRNIQYF. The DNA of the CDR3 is TGTGCCAGCAGCCCGGAGGGGCGGAGAAACATTCAGTACTTC.

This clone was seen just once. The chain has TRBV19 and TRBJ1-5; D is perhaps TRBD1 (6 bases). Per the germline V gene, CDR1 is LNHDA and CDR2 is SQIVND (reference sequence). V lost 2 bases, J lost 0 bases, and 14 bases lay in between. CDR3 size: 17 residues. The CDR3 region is CASSIQGPSYSNQPQHF. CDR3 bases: TGTGCCAGTAGTATACAGGGGCCTTCTTATAGCAATCAGCCCCAGCATTTT.

Written as DNA, the CDR3 is TGTGCCAGCAGCTTTCGTCCCGGGACTAGCGGGCCTAGCACAGATACGCAGTATTTT. Its translation: CASSFRPGTSGPSTDTQYF. V usage is TRBV9 and J usage is TRBJ2-3, with 12 bases that match TRBD2. Germline loops: CDR1 SGDLS, CDR2 YYNGEE. The CDR3 consists of 19 residues. V dropped 4 bases and J dropped 0; count of bases not matched to a gene: 12. The full variable domain, with the rest looked up from reference TRBV9 and TRBJ2-3, is DSGVTQTPKHLITATGQRVTLRCSPRSGDLSVYWYQQSLDQGLQFLIQYYNGEERAKGNILERFSAQQFPDLHSELNLSSLELGDSALYFCASSFRPGTSGPSTDTQYFGPGTRLTVL.

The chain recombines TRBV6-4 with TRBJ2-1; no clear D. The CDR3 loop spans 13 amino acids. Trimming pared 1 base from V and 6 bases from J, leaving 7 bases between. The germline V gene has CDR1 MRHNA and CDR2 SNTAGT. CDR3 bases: TGTGCCAGCAGTGACTATTTTAGCAATGAGCAGTTCTTC. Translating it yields CASSDYFSNEQFF.

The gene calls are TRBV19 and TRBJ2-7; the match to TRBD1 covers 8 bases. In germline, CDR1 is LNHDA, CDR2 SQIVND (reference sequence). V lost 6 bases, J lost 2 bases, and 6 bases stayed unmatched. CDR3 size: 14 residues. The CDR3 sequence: CASRTGTGAYEQYF. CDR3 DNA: TGTGCCAGTAGGACCGGGACAGGAGCCTACGAGCAGTACTTC. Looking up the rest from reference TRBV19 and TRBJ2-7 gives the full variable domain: DGGITQSPKYLFRKEGQNVTLSCEQNLNHDAMYWYRQDPGQGLRLIYYSQIVNDFQKGDIAEGYSVSREKKESFPLTVTSAQKNPTAFYLCASRTGTGAYEQYFGPGTRLTVT.

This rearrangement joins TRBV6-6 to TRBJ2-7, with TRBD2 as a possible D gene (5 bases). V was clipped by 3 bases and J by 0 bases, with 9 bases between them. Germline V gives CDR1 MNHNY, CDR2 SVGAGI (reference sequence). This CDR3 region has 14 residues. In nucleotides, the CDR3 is TGTGCCAGCAGTTATGCGGGTCGCTCCTACGAGCAGTACTTC. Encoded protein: CASSYAGRSYEQYF.

The CDR3 loop is CASSLGHLNEKLFF. As DNA, the CDR3 is TGTGCCAGCAGCTTGGGACACTTGAATGAAAAACTGTTTTTT. The rearrangement joins TRBV6-5 to TRBJ1-4, with TRBD1 as a possible D gene (6 bases). The CDR3 contains 14 residues. Germline V gene data show CDR1 as MNHEY and CDR2 as SVGAGI. Trimming stripped 6 bases from V and 5 bases from J, with 13 bases between.

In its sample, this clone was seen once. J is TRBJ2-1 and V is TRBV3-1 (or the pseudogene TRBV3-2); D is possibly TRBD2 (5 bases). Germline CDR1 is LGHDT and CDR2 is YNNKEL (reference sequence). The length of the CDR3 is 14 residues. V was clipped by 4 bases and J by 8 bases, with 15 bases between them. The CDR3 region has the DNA TGTGCCAGCAGCCGGCTAGCTTCGTCGGATGAGCAGTTCTTC. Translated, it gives CASSRLASSDEQFF.

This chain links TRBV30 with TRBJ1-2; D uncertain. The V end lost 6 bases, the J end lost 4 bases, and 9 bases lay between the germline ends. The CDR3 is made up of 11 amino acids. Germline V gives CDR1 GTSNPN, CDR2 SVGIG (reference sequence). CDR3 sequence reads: CACKVVYGYTF. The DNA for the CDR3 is TGTGCCTGTAAGGTTGTCTATGGCTACACCTTC.

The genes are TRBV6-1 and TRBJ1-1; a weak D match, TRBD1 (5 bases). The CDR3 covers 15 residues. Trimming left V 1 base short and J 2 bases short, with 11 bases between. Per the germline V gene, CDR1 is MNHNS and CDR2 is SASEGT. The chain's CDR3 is CASSEVGGTNTEAFF. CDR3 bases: TGTGCCAGCAGTGAAGTGGGGGGGACCAACACTGAAGCTTTCTTT.

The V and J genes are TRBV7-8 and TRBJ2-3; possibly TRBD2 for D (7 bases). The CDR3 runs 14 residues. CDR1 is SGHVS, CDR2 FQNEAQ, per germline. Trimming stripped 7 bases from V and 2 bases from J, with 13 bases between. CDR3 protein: CASIMAGATDTQYF. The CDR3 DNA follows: TGTGCCAGCATCATGGCGGGGGCCACAGATACGCAGTATTTT.

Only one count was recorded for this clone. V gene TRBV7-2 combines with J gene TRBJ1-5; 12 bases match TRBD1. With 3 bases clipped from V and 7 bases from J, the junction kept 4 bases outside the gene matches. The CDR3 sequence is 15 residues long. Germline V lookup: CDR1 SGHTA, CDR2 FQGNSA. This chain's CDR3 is CASSLGQGAQQPQHF. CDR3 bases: TGTGCCAGCAGCTTGGGACAGGGGGCACAGCAGCCCCAGCATTTT.

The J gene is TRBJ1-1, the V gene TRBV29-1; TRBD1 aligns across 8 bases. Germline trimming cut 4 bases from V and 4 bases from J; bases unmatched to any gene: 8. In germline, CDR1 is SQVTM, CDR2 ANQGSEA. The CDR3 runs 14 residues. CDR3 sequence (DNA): TGCAGCGTTGTCTCCATGGACAGGGTCACTGAAGCTTTCTTT. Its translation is CSVVSMDRVTEAFF.

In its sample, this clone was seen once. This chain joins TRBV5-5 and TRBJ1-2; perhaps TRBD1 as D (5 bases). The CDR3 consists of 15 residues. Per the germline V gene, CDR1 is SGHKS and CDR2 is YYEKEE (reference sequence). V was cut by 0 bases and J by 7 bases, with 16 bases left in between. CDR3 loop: CASSLVGSRELGYTF. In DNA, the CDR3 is TGTGCCAGCAGCTTGGTGGGGTCCAGGGAGCTTGGCTACACCTTC.

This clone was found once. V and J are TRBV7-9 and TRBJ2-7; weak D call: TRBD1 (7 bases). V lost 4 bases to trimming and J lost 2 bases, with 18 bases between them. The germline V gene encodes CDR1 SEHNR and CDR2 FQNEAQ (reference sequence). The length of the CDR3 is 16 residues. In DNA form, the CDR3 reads TGTGCCAGCAGCTCACCCCAGGGGGGTGGAACCTACGAGCAGTACTTC. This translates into CASSSPQGGGTYEQYF.

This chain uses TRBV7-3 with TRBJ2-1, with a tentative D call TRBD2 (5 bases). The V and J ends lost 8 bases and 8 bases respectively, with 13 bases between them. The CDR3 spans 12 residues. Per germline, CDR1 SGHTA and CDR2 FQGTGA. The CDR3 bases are TGTGCCAGCCGAAGGGCCGGGGATGAGCAGTTCTTC. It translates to CASRRAGDEQFF.

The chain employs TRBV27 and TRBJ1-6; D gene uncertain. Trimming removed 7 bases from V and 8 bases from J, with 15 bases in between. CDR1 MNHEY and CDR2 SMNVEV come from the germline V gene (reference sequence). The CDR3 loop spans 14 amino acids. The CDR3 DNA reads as TGTGCCAGCACGCCAACGGGTATCTATTCACCCCTCCACTTT. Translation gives CASTPTGIYSPLHF.

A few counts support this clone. The CDR3 loop is CASSNSRGTEAFF. The CDR3 DNA follows: TGTGCCAGCAGCAACAGTCGGGGCACTGAAGCTTTCTTT. V usage is TRBV11-2 and J usage is TRBJ1-1; unclear D gene. Trimming shortened V by 5 bases and J by 4 bases, and 11 bases separated the two germline ends. Germline CDR1 SGHAT, CDR2 FQNNGV. The CDR3 totals 13 residues.

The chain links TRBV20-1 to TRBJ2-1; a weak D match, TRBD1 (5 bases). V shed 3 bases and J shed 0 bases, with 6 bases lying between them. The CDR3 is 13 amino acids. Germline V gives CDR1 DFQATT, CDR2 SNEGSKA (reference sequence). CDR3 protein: CSASDSSYNEQFF. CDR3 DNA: TGCAGTGCTAGTGACAGCTCCTACAATGAGCAGTTCTTC.

The CDR3 is CASSLVRAGGRNEQFF. The DNA for the CDR3 is TGCGCCAGCAGCTTGGTTAGAGCGGGGGGCCGCAATGAGCAGTTCTTC. This sequence joins TRBV5-1 and TRBJ2-1, with 9 bases that match TRBD2. From germline, CDR1 is SGHRS and CDR2 YFSETQ. This CDR3 is built from 16 residues. The V segment lost 0 bases and the J segment 6 bases; nucleotides outside the gene matches: 7.